A selection of T cell receptor beta chains follows, all from one sample in a study of T cells after yellow fever vaccination. Each CDR3 protein gets one entry after TCRdb re-called the 5' RACE reads with MiXCR. The sample lists more than 450,000 distinct CDR3 sequences; just over 20% were seen once. The input for sequencing was PBMCs, taken roughly 20 days after the first yellow fever vaccination. The receptors shown here come from a man younger than 30 who received the YFV17D yellow fever vaccine. Both conserved end residues are part of each CDR3. The D gene is left open where the match is weak. Some rows have no size entry. The others give once, few or many, or a class for an expanded clone.

abundance,v_gene,d_gene,j_gene,CDR3aa,CDR3nt
.,TRBV2,TRBD1,TRBJ1-2,CASHPTGSGGYTF,TGTGCCAGCCATCCGACAGGGAGTGGCGGCTACACCTTC
few,TRBV7-2,TRBD2,TRBJ2-5,CASSLTLASGEETQYF,TGTGCCAGCAGCTTAACGTTGGCTAGCGGCGAAGAGACCCAGTACTTC
few,TRBV5-5,.,TRBJ2-5,CASSPRGTETQYF,TGTGCCAGCAGCCCTCGTGGTACAGAGACCCAGTACTTC
.,TRBV7-9,.,TRBJ1-6,CASSAGPGESYNSPLHF,TGTGCCAGCAGCGCCGGACCAGGGGAATCCTATAATTCACCCCTCCACTTT
few,TRBV12-3/TRBV12-4,.,TRBJ2-1,CASRFYNEQFF,TGTGCCAGCAGGTTTTACAATGAGCAGTTCTTC
many,TRBV29-1,TRBD1,TRBJ2-5,CSANRGYLQETQYF,TGCAGCGCCAACAGGGGGTACCTCCAAGAGACCCAGTACTTC
.,TRBV11-2,.,TRBJ2-2,CASSLVPRGTGELFF,TGTGCCAGCAGCTTAGTTCCCCGAGGCACCGGGGAGCTGTTTTTT
few,TRBV7-2,TRBD1,TRBJ2-7,CASSSRQGPYEQYF,TGTGCCAGCAGCTCCCGACAGGGGCCCTACGAGCAGTACTTC
few,TRBV5-1,.,TRBJ1-1,CASRIPGLNTEAFF,TGCGCCAGCAGGATTCCGGGTCTGAACACTGAAGCTTTCTTT
few,TRBV29-1,.,TRBJ2-1,CSVDWSGFDEQFF,TGCAGCGTTGATTGGTCAGGGTTCGATGAGCAGTTCTTC
few,TRBV4-2,TRBD1,TRBJ2-7,CASSQEYQGASEQYF,TGTGCCAGCAGCCAAGAGTATCAGGGGGCTAGCGAGCAGTACTTC
.,TRBV9,.,TRBJ2-1,CASSDSVSSYNEQFF,TGTGCCAGCAGCGATAGCGTTAGCTCCTACAATGAGCAGTTCTTC
.,TRBV6-5,TRBD1,TRBJ1-5,CASSYSWTGNQPQHF,TGTGCCAGCAGTTACTCTTGGACAGGAAATCAGCCCCAGCATTTT
.,TRBV2,TRBD2,TRBJ2-7,CASSERGSGGFSYEQYF,TGTGCCAGCAGTGAAAGAGGTAGCGGGGGGTTTTCCTACGAGCAGTACTTC
.,TRBV7-2,TRBD1,TRBJ2-1,CASSPRQGLAEQFF,TGTGCCAGCAGCCCACGACAGGGGCTGGCTGAGCAGTTCTTC
many,TRBV29-1,.,TRBJ2-3,CSVGGLALLNTDTQYF,TGCAGCGTTGGGGGGCTAGCCCTGCTGAACACAGATACGCAGTATTTT
.,TRBV13,TRBD2,TRBJ2-7,CASSGGLAAAYEQYF,TGTGCCAGCAGCGGAGGACTAGCGGCTGCCTACGAGCAGTACTTC
.,TRBV5-5,.,TRBJ1-1,CASSWNPESLMNTEAFF,TGTGCCAGCAGCTGGAATCCAGAGAGTCTCATGAACACTGAAGCTTTCTTT
.,TRBV7-2,.,TRBJ2-3,CASSPDRQVDTQYF,TGTGCCAGCAGCCCTGACAGACAAGTAGATACGCAGTATTTT
few,TRBV29-1,.,TRBJ1-1,CSVEGLTDYTEAFF,TGCAGCGTTGAAGGATTGACAGACTACACTGAAGCTTTCTTT
.,TRBV10-1,TRBD2,TRBJ2-1,CASSERGGPYNEQFF,TGCGCCAGCAGTGAGCGGGGGGGCCCCTACAATGAGCAGTTCTTC
.,TRBV2,.,TRBJ2-2,CASVGAGWHTGELFF,TGTGCCAGCGTTGGGGCTGGGTGGCACACCGGGGAGCTGTTTTTT
few,TRBV7-2,.,TRBJ2-7,CASSLGGGRTYYEQYF,TGTGCCAGCAGCTTAGGGGGCGGGCGGACTTACTACGAGCAGTACTTC
.,TRBV3-1,.,TRBJ1-6,CASSPYGQRNSPLHF,TGTGCCAGCAGCCCTTATGGACAGCGAAATTCACCCCTCCACTTT
.,TRBV5-4,.,TRBJ1-1,CASSLQPGGGLFEAFF,TGTGCCAGCAGCTTGCAACCGGGGGGCGGGCTATTTGAAGCTTTCTTT
.,TRBV12-3/TRBV12-4,.,TRBJ2-7,CASSPHPTYEQYF,TGTGCCAGCAGTCCCCACCCCACCTACGAGCAGTACTTC
many,TRBV6-4,TRBD2,TRBJ2-3,CASSEGAGAADTQYF,TGTGCCAGCAGTGAAGGAGCGGGGGCCGCAGATACGCAGTATTTT
.,TRBV7-9,.,TRBJ1-5,CASSKYGDNQPQHF,TGTGCCAGCAGTAAGTATGGTGACAATCAGCCCCAGCATTTT
.,TRBV12-5,TRBD1,TRBJ2-1,CASGLVLGQGIREQFF,TGTGCTAGTGGTTTGGTATTGGGACAGGGGATCCGCGAGCAGTTCTTC
.,TRBV15,.,TRBJ1-2,CATSRDLRRESGYTF,TGTGCCACCAGCAGAGATTTGAGGCGCGAATCTGGCTACACCTTC
few,TRBV24-1,.,TRBJ2-1,CATGGGTYNEQFF,TGTGCCACCGGCGGGGGCACCTACAATGAGCAGTTCTTC
few,TRBV2,.,TRBJ1-1,CASRGGTEAFF,TGTGCCAGCCGGGGGGGGACTGAAGCTTTCTTT
many,TRBV18,.,TRBJ1-3,CASSPGPLINTIYF,TGTGCCAGCTCACCAGGTCCCCTTATAAACACCATATATTTT
few,TRBV12-5,.,TRBJ2-7,CASGLDGYEQYF,TGTGCTAGTGGTTTGGACGGATACGAGCAGTACTTC
.,TRBV20-1,.,TRBJ2-3,CSATRNLHTQYF,TGCAGTGCTACACGAAACTTACATACGCAGTATTTT
many,TRBV12-3/TRBV12-4,TRBD2,TRBJ2-7,CASSHSGGAWEQYF,TGTGCCAGCAGTCACAGCGGGGGGGCCTGGGAGCAGTACTTC